Below, 7 T cell receptor beta chains from the same sample are listed, as sequenced in a study of cytomegalovirus exposure and HLA in healthy donors. The PCR employed 60 Vbeta primers together with 13 Jbeta primers. Generated by immunoSEQ multiplex PCR, the TCRdb table keeps only in-frame clones and is missing some. This sample carries under 200,000 clones, around two thirds of them seen once, and the ten largest clones take 1.1% to 1.5%. The sequencing sample was made of PBMCs. The receptors come from a man over 45 in good health and CMV-seronegative.

This clone turned up a few times. The J gene is TRBJ2-7, the V gene TRBV5-4; TRBD1 aligns across 9 bases. The CDR3 sequence is 15 residues long. Per germline, CDR1 SGHNT and CDR2 YYREEE (reference sequence). The ends lost 3 bases at V and 2 bases at J; junction bases unmatched: 6. CDR3 loop: CASSSGQGFAYEQYF. The CDR3, as DNA: TGTGCCAGCAGCTCCGGACAGGGGTTTGCCTACGAGCAGTACTTC.

J is TRBJ2-4 and V is TRBV11-2; D possibly corresponds to TRBD1 (6 bases). The V gene lost 0 bases and the J gene lost 1 base, with 7 bases spanning the gap. The CDR3 runs to 15 residues. In germline, CDR1 is SGHAT, CDR2 FQNNGV. CDR3 loop: CASSLEGAAKNIQYF. The DNA of the CDR3 is TGTGCCAGCAGCTTAGAGGGGGCGGCCAAAAACATTCAGTACTTC. The entire variable domain, with the rest obtained from reference TRBV11-2 and TRBJ2-4, is as follows: EAGVAQSPRYKIIEKRQSVAFWCNPISGHATLYWYQQILGQGPKLLIQFQNNGVVDDSQLPKDRFSAERLKGVDSTLKIQPAKLEDSAVYLCASSLEGAAKNIQYFGAGTRLSVL.

This rearrangement joins TRBV6-5 to TRBJ2-1; 10 positions agree with TRBD1. Per germline, CDR1 MNHEY and CDR2 SVGAGI. J was trimmed by 9 bases and V by 6 bases; bases with no gene match: 2. The CDR3 length is 12 residues. CDR3 loop: CASRTGGTEQFF. Here the CDR3 DNA reads TGTGCCAGCAGGACAGGGGGCACTGAGCAGTTCTTC.

The rearrangement uses TRBV27 and TRBJ1-5; 8 nucleotides match TRBD1. The CDR3 contains 15 residues. Germline V lookup: CDR1 MNHEY, CDR2 SMNVEV (reference sequence). V dropped 7 bases and J dropped 2; count of bases not matched to a gene: 7. The CDR3 loop reads CASMGGQGGNQPQHF. CDR3 nucleotide sequence: TGTGCCAGCATGGGCGGACAGGGAGGCAATCAGCCCCAGCATTTT.

This chain links TRBV5-1 with TRBJ1-2, with 7 bases matching TRBD1. The CDR3 covers 14 residues. Germline CDR1 reads SGHRS; CDR2 reads YFSETQ. Trimming removed 4 bases from V and 2 bases from J; junction bases left unmatched: 5. The CDR3 DNA reads TGCGCCAGCAGCGCCTCACAGGGGAACTATGGCTACACCTTC. Amino acids: CASSASQGNYGYTF.

This clone was seen more than once but under ten times. The CDR3 bases are TGTGCCAGCAGTGGGACTAGCGGGGGGCTTAAAGAGACCCAGTACTTC. Translated: CASSGTSGGLKETQYF. The V call is TRBV2, the J call TRBJ2-5, with 14 nucleotides matching TRBD2. Germline CDR1 and CDR2: SNHLY and FYNNEI. The J segment lost 3 bases and the V segment lost 4 bases, leaving 4 bases of the junction unmatched. The CDR3 consists of 16 residues.

The chain couples TRBV6-4 to TRBJ2-3; D is ambiguous. The ends were cut back, 8 bases at V and 0 bases at J, with 6 bases in the middle. From germline, CDR1 is MRHNA and CDR2 SNTAGT. The length of the CDR3 is 12 residues. CDR3 DNA sequence: TGTGCCAGCTCAGGAAGCACAGATACGCAGTATTTT. It encodes CASSGSTDTQYF.